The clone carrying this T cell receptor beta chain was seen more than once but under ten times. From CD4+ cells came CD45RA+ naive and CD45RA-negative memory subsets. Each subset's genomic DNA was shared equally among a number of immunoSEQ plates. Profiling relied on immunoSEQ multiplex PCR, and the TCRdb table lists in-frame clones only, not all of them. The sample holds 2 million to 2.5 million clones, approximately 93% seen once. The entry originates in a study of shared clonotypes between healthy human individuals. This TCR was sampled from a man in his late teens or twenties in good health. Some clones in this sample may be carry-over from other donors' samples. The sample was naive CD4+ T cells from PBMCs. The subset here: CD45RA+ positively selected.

The CDR3 sequence is CASSPADRVGGYTF. The CDR3 region has the DNA TGTGCCAGCTCACCTGCGGACAGGGTCGGGGGCTACACCTTC. The V call is TRBV18, the J call TRBJ1-2; 8 bases line up with TRBD1. J lost 8 bases, V lost 3 bases, and 8 bases had no gene match. Per germline, CDR1 KGHSH and CDR2 LQKENI. There are 14 residues in the CDR3.